This section outlines one T cell receptor (beta chain) sequence together with its context. Its antigen is unknown. This sample is part of a study of cytomegalovirus exposure and HLA in healthy donors. Overall study: It was reported in a later analysis that the 95 to 150 validation repertoires used the same platform as the roughly 700 first-cohort repertoires. Findings and caveats of the study: It was approximately 170 TCR beta chains that were listed as cytomegalovirus-associated. It was reportedly the case that the classifier diagnosed cytomegalovirus status with high specificity and sensitivity.

The approximately 120-subject validation cohort, separate from the 666-subject first cohort, included the donors. CDR3 length: 15 residues. Trimming cost V 4 bases and J 4 bases; bases outside gene matches: 7. Germline V gene lookup returns CDR1 LGHNA and CDR2 YSLEER. Using immunoSEQ multiplex PCR, the repertoire was profiled, and TCRdb retains in-frame clones only, with some absent. The table lists 100,000 to 150,000 clones, 70% to 90% of them singletons, with about 1.8% in the top ten. The chain uses TRBV4-3 and TRBJ2-5; TRBD1 matches at 9 bases. Material: PBMCs. The TCR originated in a man between 18 and 29 years old in good health and CMV-seronegative. The CDR3 bases are TGCGCCAGCAGCCGGCGACAGGGGGTAGGAGAGACCCAGTACTTC. Protein sequence: CASSRRQGVGETQYF.